The rows below give T cell receptor beta chains drawn from one sample of a study of cytomegalovirus exposure and HLA in healthy donors. TCRdb keeps only in-frame clones here, not all; method: immunoSEQ multiplex PCR. The sample lists roughly 150,000 clones, around 78% seen once, with roughly 0.99% in the top ten. The sample taken for sequencing was PBMCs. The source of these receptors is a woman between 40 and 55 years old in good health and CMV-seronegative. Each CDR3 is given with its conserved first and last residue. The order of the fields is clone size, V gene, J gene, D gene, CDR3 protein, CDR3 DNA. D genes are given only for firm matches. Clone size, where shown, is once, few, many, or a class for clones that have expanded.

>.|TRBV11-2|TRBJ1-1|.
CASSLDRGGEAFF
TGTGCCAGCAGCTTAGATCGGGGGGGTGAAGCTTTCTTT
>.|TRBV30|TRBJ2-7|TRBD2
CAWRGVAGWEQYF
TGTGCCTGGAGAGGAGTAGCGGGGTGGGAGCAGTACTTC
>.|TRBV6-1|TRBJ2-3|.
CASSDASGTDTQYF
TGTGCCAGCAGTGACGCTAGCGGCACAGATACGCAGTATTTT
>.|TRBV5-1|TRBJ2-7|TRBD2
CASSPLAGRGEQYF
TGCGCCAGCAGCCCTCTAGCGGGACGGGGCGAGCAGTACTTC
>.|TRBV5-1|TRBJ2-6|.
CASTGTFESSGANVLTF
TGCGCCAGTACCGGGACATTTGAATCCTCTGGGGCCAACGTCCTGACTTTC
>.|TRBV5-1|TRBJ2-5|.
CASGKGQETQYF
TGCGCCAGCGGGAAGGGGCAAGAGACCCAGTACTTC
>once|TRBV7-2|TRBJ2-7|TRBD1
CASSLGQGVDEQYF
TGTGCCAGCAGCTTAGGACAGGGGGTGGACGAGCAGTACTTC
>.|TRBV14|TRBJ2-3|.
CASKRGSTDTQYF
TGTGCCAGCAAACGGGGGAGCACAGATACGCAGTATTTT
>.|TRBV29-1|TRBJ2-1|.
CSVRQSLEQFF
TGCAGCGTTAGACAGTCGCTTGAGCAGTTCTTC
>few|TRBV5-1|TRBJ1-2|.
CASSFGRLRYGYTF
TGCGCCAGCAGCTTCGGCAGGCTGCGATATGGCTACACCTTC
>once|TRBV6-5|TRBJ1-2|.
CASSYSWEPLGYTF
TGTGCCAGCAGTTACTCTTGGGAGCCCCTGGGCTACACCTTC
>.|TRBV28|TRBJ1-2|.
CASSSHEGSGFRGYTF
TGTGCCAGCAGTAGTCATGAGGGCAGTGGTTTTAGAGGCTACACCTTC
>few|TRBV28|TRBJ1-1|.
CASSLIPRQGNTEAFF
TGTGCCAGCAGTTTGATCCCCCGTCAGGGCAACACTGAAGCTTTCTTT
>once|TRBV2|TRBJ1-2|.
CASSGAGDNYGYTF
TGTGCCAGCAGTGGCGCAGGGGACAACTATGGCTACACCTTC
>once|TRBV19|TRBJ1-5|.
CASSMEGRVGFQPQHF
TGTGCCAGTAGTATGGAGGGTAGGGTGGGGTTTCAGCCCCAGCATTTT
>few|TRBV19|TRBJ1-2|.
CASRYREGHGYTF
TGTGCCAGTAGATACAGGGAAGGTCATGGCTACACCTTC
>few|TRBV6-1|TRBJ2-7|TRBD2
CASSEGLAGGEQYF
TGTGCCAGCAGTGAGGGACTAGCGGGAGGCGAGCAGTACTTC
>.|TRBV5-1|TRBJ1-2|.
CASSSGVRNGGYTF
TGCGCCAGCAGCTCGGGAGTAAGGAACGGTGGCTACACCTTC
>once|TRBV6-6|TRBJ2-3|TRBD1
CASSLQGDTQYF
TGTGCCAGCTCATTACAGGGGGATACGCAGTATTTT